This passage covers 11 T cell receptor beta chains from one sample sequenced in a study of CD4 T cells in relation to SARS-CoV-2 and coronaviruses. Antigens of these TCRs are unknown. CD4+ T cells from unexposed donors were obtained before the COVID-19 pandemic (2011-2018). CD4+ T cells were isolated from the cells after about nine days of culture. Sequencing used immunoSEQ multiplex PCR; TCRdb keeps in-frame clones, though not all of them. The sample holds about 17,000 clones, 60% to 75% seen once. The sequencing input was CD4+ T cells from PBMCs, cultured in vitro. The source is a human donor in good health.

V and J are TRBV12-3 or TRBV12-4 and TRBJ1-2; 7 bases fit TRBD1. Trimming removed 2 bases from V and 11 bases from J; junction bases left unmatched: 8. This CDR3 is built from 13 residues. For the CDR3, the DNA is TGTGCCAGCAGTTTACAGGGGGGGGGTTGGTACACCTTC. It encodes CASSLQGGGWYTF.

V is TRBV21-1 and J is TRBJ2-7; the table's D gene call, TRBD1, was not cross checked with the DNA. TRBV21-1 counts as a pseudogene. This CDR3 is 17 amino acids long. The CDR3 loop is CASSNHAVGTGGYEQYF. CDR3 nucleotides: TGTGCCAGCAGCAACCACGCCGTAGGGACAGGGGGCTACGAGCAGTACTTC.

The genes are TRBV28 and TRBJ2-7, with TRBD1 as a possible D gene (6 bases). The CDR3 has 11 amino acids. Germline loops: CDR1 MDHEN, CDR2 SYDVKM. V was trimmed by 8 bases and J by 6 bases, leaving 11 bases between them. The CDR3 DNA is TGTGCCAGCGGGACAAATATCGAGCAGTACTTC. Translating gives CASGTNIEQYF.

The chain employs TRBV25-1 and TRBJ1-3; 9 bases align to TRBD1. The germline V gene encodes CDR1 MGHDK and CDR2 SYGVNS. With 4 bases clipped from V and 1 base from J, the junction kept 5 bases outside the gene matches. This CDR3 region has 16 residues. Here the CDR3 DNA reads TGTGCCAGCAGTGCCCGGGACAGGGAATCTGGAAACACCATATATTTT. This encodes CASSARDRESGNTIYF.

J is TRBJ1-1 and V is TRBV3-1 (or the pseudogene TRBV3-2); D remains unclear. Trimming cost V 5 bases and J 0 bases, with 7 bases left between them. CDR1 and CDR2 (germline): LGHDT, YNNKEL (reference sequence). This CDR3 region has 13 residues. The CDR3 reads CASSSRMNTEAFF. CDR3 nucleotides: TGTGCCAGCAGCTCCAGGATGAACACTGAAGCTTTCTTT.

The chain employs TRBV6-7 and TRBJ1-2; TRBD1 might be the D (5 bases). Being an ORF, TRBV6-7 has a function that is uncertain. The CDR3 runs to 11 residues. The CDR3 sequence is CEEGGDYGYTF. The CDR3 DNA reads as TGTGAAGAGGGAGGGGACTATGGCTACACCTTC.

The genes are TRBV19 and TRBJ2-7; the D gene is possibly TRBD2 (6 bases). Germline V gives CDR1 LNHDA, CDR2 SQIVND (reference sequence). Trimming took 5 bases from V and 2 from J, leaving 13 bases between them. The CDR3 is 14 residues long. Here the CDR3 DNA reads TGTGCCAGTAGTCTACGGGAGACGACCTACGAGCAGTACTTC. Encoded protein: CASSLRETTYEQYF. Filled out from reference TRBV19 and TRBJ2-7, the complete variable domain reads DGGITQSPKYLFRKEGQNVTLSCEQNLNHDAMYWYRQDPGQGLRLIYYSQIVNDFQKGDIAEGYSVSREKKESFPLTVTSAQKNPTAFYLCASSLRETTYEQYFGPGTRLTVT.

The chain is built from TRBV10-2 and TRBJ2-1; TRBD2 might be the D (6 bases). CDR3 length: 15 residues. Germline CDR1 is WSHSY and CDR2 is SAAADI. V was pared by 5 bases and J by 6 bases, with 17 bases between. CDR3 sequence reads: CASSYGTLGGNEQFF. The CDR3 nucleotides read TGCGCCAGCAGTTACGGGACTCTGGGTGGCAATGAGCAGTTCTTC.

The chain links TRBV15 to TRBJ2-3, with 7 bases aligning to TRBD2. CDR1 is LNHNV, CDR2 YYDKDF, per germline (reference sequence). V lost 7 bases and J lost 4; bases outside the gene matches: 5. The CDR3 is made up of 13 amino acids. The DNA for the CDR3 is TGTGCCACCATGGGGGAGGGCCCAGATACGCAGTATTTT. As protein: CATMGEGPDTQYF.

This clone appeared once. The CDR3 is CASSLGGDNSPLHF. The CDR3 nucleotides are TGTGCCAGCAGCTTAGGGGGGGATAATTCACCCCTCCACTTT. The rearrangement joins TRBV7-2 to TRBJ1-6; the D gene is possibly TRBD1 (5 bases). Looked up from germline, CDR1 is SGHTA and CDR2 is FQGNSA. The CDR3 runs 14 residues. V lost 1 base, J lost 5 bases, and 6 bases lay in between.

The sample holds one count of this clone. The rearrangement uses TRBV10-3 and TRBJ1-5; TRBD1 aligns across 7 bases. The CDR3 spans 14 residues. The V segment lost 6 bases and the J segment 5 bases; nucleotides outside the gene matches: 7. Germline lookup yields CDR1 ENHRY and CDR2 SYGVKD. In DNA, the CDR3 is TGTGCCATCAGGAGGACAGGAAGAGATCAGCCCCAGCATTTT. It specifies CAIRRTGRDQPQHF.